The 25 T cell receptor beta chains in this list originate from one sample, sequenced in a study of blood T cell repertoires in COVID-19. Generated by immunoSEQ multiplex PCR, the TCRdb table keeps only in-frame clones and is missing some. The data hold about 200,000 clones, with 89% observed a single time. The sample was peripheral blood. These receptors came from a man aged 55 to 70 who had recovered from COVID-19.

The V call is TRBV7-9, the J call TRBJ2-7, with unresolved D. Germline V gene lookup returns CDR1 SEHNR and CDR2 FQNEAQ (reference sequence). V gave up 3 bases and J gave up 2 bases, with 11 bases separating them. The CDR3 consists of 14 residues. In DNA form, the CDR3 reads TGTGCCAGCAGCTTCGCTAGTTTCCCCTACGAGCAGTACTTC. The encoded protein is CASSFASFPYEQYF.

This chain uses TRBV11-3 with TRBJ1-1; D perhaps matches TRBD1 (5 bases). CDR1 SGHNT and CDR2 YENEEA come from the germline V gene. CDR3 length: 14 residues. Deletions cut 5 bases from V and 0 bases from J, with 10 bases between. The CDR3 nucleotides are TGTGCCAGCAGCCGCGGGGGAATGAACACTGAAGCTTTCTTT. Encoded protein: CASSRGGMNTEAFF.

The CDR3 DNA follows: TGTGCCAGCAGCGAGAGCGGGAGGTACGAGCAGTACTTC. It translates to CASSESGRYEQYF. This chain uses TRBV28 with TRBJ2-7; 9 bases match TRBD2. Germline V CDR1 and CDR2: MDHEN, SYDVKM. This CDR3 has 13 amino acids. V shed 6 bases and J 4 bases; nucleotides not matched to a gene: 4.

A note on this clone: Mismatch with germline at one junction end may stem from a read error. The V and J genes are TRBV7-9 and TRBJ2-1; 9 nucleotides agree with TRBD2. The CDR3 spans 18 residues. Germline V gene lookup returns CDR1 SEHNR and CDR2 FQNEAQ (reference sequence). As DNA, the CDR3 is TGTGCCAGCAGCCCTTCCCGAGTGACTAGCGGACACTACAGTGAGCAGTTCTTC. Amino acids: CASSPSRVTSGHYSEQFF.

This chain connects TRBV11-2 to TRBJ2-2; D perhaps matches TRBD1 (5 bases). The V gene lost 3 bases and the J gene lost 0 bases, with 8 bases spanning the gap. CDR1 is SGHAT, CDR2 FQNNGV, per germline. The length of the CDR3 is 15 residues. The CDR3 reads CASSFTGANTGELFF. Here the CDR3 DNA reads TGTGCCAGCAGCTTTACAGGAGCGAACACCGGGGAGCTGTTTTTT. Complete variable domain (other parts from reference TRBV11-2 and TRBJ2-2): EAGVAQSPRYKIIEKRQSVAFWCNPISGHATLYWYQQILGQGPKLLIQFQNNGVVDDSQLPKDRFSAERLKGVDSTLKIQPAKLEDSAVYLCASSFTGANTGELFFGEGSRLTVL.

CDR3 in DNA: TGCGCCAGCAGCCAAGTTGGGCAAACAAGATGGACAGCCTTGGACGGCACAGATACGCAGTATTTT. It is translated as CASSQVGQTRWTALDGTDTQYF. The J gene is TRBJ2-3, the V gene TRBV4-1; possibly TRBD1 for D (6 bases). Trimming pared 1 base from V and 1 base from J, leaving 30 bases between. CDR3 length equals 22 residues. Germline CDR1 and CDR2: MGHRA and YSYEKL.

This chain joins TRBV6-5 and TRBJ2-4, with TRBD2 matching 7 bases. With 7 bases clipped from V and 9 bases from J, the junction kept 12 bases outside the gene matches. Germline V gene data show CDR1 as MNHEY and CDR2 as SVGAGI. This CDR3 region has 14 residues. CDR3 in amino acids: CASNKGDYPGIQYF. CDR3 DNA: TGTGCCAGCAACAAAGGGGACTACCCGGGCATTCAGTACTTC.

The chain carries TRBV7-8 and TRBJ1-1, with D possibly matching TRBD1 (5 bases). The V gene lost 5 bases and the J gene lost 7 bases, with 14 bases spanning the gap. This CDR3 region has 13 residues. CDR1 is SGHVS, CDR2 FQNEAQ, per germline. The CDR3 here is CASSPGGEIEAFF. The CDR3 DNA follows: TGTGCCAGCAGCCCCGGGGGGGAGATTGAAGCTTTCTTT.

This clone was detected once. This chain joins TRBV4-2 and TRBJ1-6; D is unresolved. The germline V gene has CDR1 LGHNA and CDR2 YNFKEQ. Trimming shortened V by 4 bases and J by 5 bases, and 9 bases separated the two germline ends. The CDR3 sequence is 14 residues long. The CDR3 nucleotides read TGTGCCAGCAGCCTTCTCGGAGATAATTCACCCCTCCACTTT. This translates into CASSLLGDNSPLHF.

V and J are TRBV9 and TRBJ2-2; TRBD1 aligns across 9 bases. Germline CDR1 is SGDLS and CDR2 is YYNGEE. Trimming removed 4 bases from V and 5 bases from J; junction bases left unmatched: 6. The length of the CDR3 is 15 residues. As DNA, the CDR3 is TGTGCCAGCAGCTTTACAGGGGGCAGGACCGGGGAGCTGTTTTTT. Translation: CASSFTGGRTGELFF.

The chain recombines TRBV28 with TRBJ1-1; D not certain. V was shortened by 5 bases and J by 3 bases, with 7 bases between the two germline ends. Germline V CDR1 and CDR2: MDHEN, SYDVKM. This CDR3 comprises 12 residues. CDR3 amino acids: CASSAQDTEAFF. The CDR3 DNA reads TGTGCCAGCAGTGCCCAGGACACTGAAGCTTTCTTT.

The chain combines TRBV7-8 with TRBJ2-1, with TRBD2 matching 11 bases. Germline assignment: CDR1 SGHVS and CDR2 FQNEAQ. The CDR3 totals 15 residues. The ends lost 6 bases at V and 3 bases at J; junction bases unmatched: 4. CDR3 in amino acids: CASRKLAGDYNEQFF. In DNA, the CDR3 is TGTGCCAGCAGAAAACTAGCGGGAGACTACAATGAGCAGTTCTTC.

The sample holds one count of this clone. The V and J genes are TRBV7-3 and TRBJ2-1; 9 bases match TRBD2. The CDR3 runs 13 residues. From germline, CDR1 is SGHTA and CDR2 FQGTGA. Trimming cost V 4 bases and J 8 bases; bases outside gene matches: 3. The CDR3 DNA reads TGTGCCAGCAGCTCGGGACTAGCCTATGAGCAGTTCTTC. It codes for CASSSGLAYEQFF.

The V gene is TRBV5-6, the J gene TRBJ1-2, with D possibly TRBD1 on 5 matching bases. Trimming removed 0 bases at V and 5 bases at J, with 14 bases between. Germline V gene lookup returns CDR1 SGHDT and CDR2 YYEEEE. This CDR3 comprises 15 residues. The CDR3 coding sequence is TGTGCCAGCAGCTTGGACAGGACAACGCTATATGGCTACACCTTC. Translation: CASSLDRTTLYGYTF.

A remark on this clone: One end of the junction does not line up with germline, which may come from a read error. The CDR3 region has the DNA TGCAGCGTATGGACAGGGGTTACCTTCTTC. Translation: CSVWTGVTFF. The chain combines TRBV29-1 with TRBJ1-2; 9 positions match TRBD1. Per the germline V gene, CDR1 is SQVTM and CDR2 is ANQGSEA. CDR3 length: 10 amino acids.

This clone was recorded only once. The chain links TRBV15 to TRBJ2-4; D is possibly TRBD1 (6 bases). The CDR3 has 13 residues. The V and J ends lost 5 bases and 10 bases respectively, with 15 bases between them. Germline loops: CDR1 LNHNV, CDR2 YYDKDF (reference sequence). The CDR3 DNA reads TGTGCCACCAGCGGACGCGGACAGAAGATTCAGTACTTC. Translating it yields CATSGRGQKIQYF.

The chain joins TRBV29-1 to TRBJ2-7; no clear D. Between the trimmed V and J ends, which lost 3 bases and 6 bases, there was a span of 12 bases. Germline loops: CDR1 SQVTM, CDR2 ANQGSEA. This CDR3 contains 12 residues. The DNA for the CDR3 is TGCAGCGTTGATGGTCTTGTCGGCGAGCAGTACTTC. This translates into CSVDGLVGEQYF.

CDR3 residues: CASSLGPESSYNSPLHF. CDR3 nucleotides: TGTGCCAGCAGCTTAGGTCCGGAGAGCTCCTATAATTCACCCCTCCACTTT. The rearrangement joins TRBV7-7 to TRBJ1-6; D is uncertain. Trimming pared 1 base from V and 0 bases from J, leaving 10 bases between. The CDR3 is 17 amino acids. Germline assignment: CDR1 SSHAT and CDR2 FNYEAQ (reference sequence).

This chain joins TRBV11-3 and TRBJ2-7; D ambiguous. Germline loops: CDR1 SGHNT, CDR2 YENEEA. The CDR3 runs to 13 residues. V dropped 1 base and J dropped 7 bases, with 11 bases sitting between them. CDR3 nucleotide sequence: TGTGCCAGCAGCTTAGGACATCCTGGGGAGCAGTACTTC. It yields the protein CASSLGHPGEQYF.

This CDR3 is CASSLEGVYSNQPQHF. The CDR3, as DNA: TGTGCCAGCAGCTTGGAGGGGGTATATAGCAATCAGCCCCAGCATTTT. The chain combines TRBV5-5 with TRBJ1-5; possibly TRBD1 for D (6 bases). V lost 0 bases to trimming and J lost 0 bases, with 10 bases between them. The V gene's germline CDR1 is SGHKS and CDR2 YYEKEE (reference sequence). The CDR3 contains 16 residues.

The J gene is TRBJ2-1, the V gene TRBV5-1; perhaps TRBD2 as D (5 bases). Deletions cut 4 bases from V and 0 bases from J, with 11 bases between. Germline loops: CDR1 SGHRS, CDR2 YFSETQ. This CDR3 contains 15 residues. The CDR3, as DNA: TGCGCCAGCAGCAGCGGAGGTAGCTCCTACAATGAGCAGTTCTTC. It yields the protein CASSSGGSSYNEQFF.

The chain uses TRBV9 and TRBJ1-1; D ambiguous. This CDR3 is built from 12 residues. From germline, CDR1 is SGDLS and CDR2 YYNGEE. Trimming cost V 0 bases and J 9 bases, with 9 bases left between them. In DNA, the CDR3 is TGTGCCAGCAGCGTAGGTGGCAAGAAAGCTTTCTTT. Its protein product is CASSVGGKKAFF.

The chain carries TRBV27 and TRBJ2-3; TRBD2 agrees at 9 bases. The germline CDR1 and CDR2 sequences are MNHEY and SMNVEV (reference sequence). The CDR3 covers 15 residues. Germline trimming cut 8 bases from V and 14 bases from J; bases unmatched to any gene: 20. CDR3 region: CASHGLARLGGGTYF. The CDR3 region has the DNA TGTGCCAGCCACGGACTAGCGCGATTGGGGGGGGGTACGTATTTT.

The chain uses TRBV5-1 and TRBJ2-7; 8 bases align to TRBD1. J lost 0 bases, V lost 0 bases, and 2 bases had no gene match. Germline CDR1 SGHRS, CDR2 YFSETQ. The CDR3 totals 15 residues. CDR3 coding DNA: TGCGCCAGCAGCTTGGGACAGGGGTCCTCCTACGAGCAGTACTTC. Amino acids: CASSLGQGSSYEQYF.

The J gene is TRBJ2-3, the V gene TRBV2; tentatively, D is TRBD2 (5 bases). Looked up from germline, CDR1 is SNHLY and CDR2 is FYNNEI. The CDR3 spans 13 residues. Trimming cost V 6 bases and J 0 bases, with 7 bases left between them. In DNA form, the CDR3 reads TGTGCCAGCAGGAGGACTAGCACAGATACGCAGTATTTT. Translated, it gives CASRRTSTDTQYF.